These 20 T cell receptor beta chains were sequenced from one sample in a study of CXCR3-negative and CXCR3-positive naive CD8 T cells. Study-level results: CXCR3-negative naive cells had less hydrophobic TRB CDR3s than did CXCR3-positive naive cells.

The authors prepared UMI-labeled TRB cDNA libraries by 5' RACE. With the 5' RACE reads reprocessed, TCRdb shows one record per CDR3 protein and no DNA. The sample table includes some 120,000 distinct CDR3 sequences. Their recognized antigens are unknown. The specimen was naive CXCR3+ CD8+ T cells from blood. Regarding subset: CD45RO-CCR7+CD27+CD95- naive CD8+ T cells expressing CXCR3 (TNR3+). These receptors came from a human donor in good health. Some clones in this sample may be carry-over from other donors' samples.

This rearrangement joins TRBV29-1 to TRBJ1-1; checking the TCRdb D call of TRBD1 is not possible without DNA. Germline CDR1 and CDR2: SQVTM and ANQGSEA. This CDR3 has 14 residues. CDR3 sequence reads: CSVVLGHKNTEAFF.

The chain links TRBV11-2 to TRBJ2-1; absent DNA, TCRdb's TRBD2 call cannot be checked. The CDR3 sequence is 16 residues long. Looked up from germline, CDR1 is SGHAT and CDR2 is FQNNGV. This CDR3 reads CASSLVGGRDPNEQFF. Complete variable domain (other parts from reference TRBV11-2 and TRBJ2-1): EAGVAQSPRYKIIEKRQSVAFWCNPISGHATLYWYQQILGQGPKLLIQFQNNGVVDDSQLPKDRFSAERLKGVDSTLKIQPAKLEDSAVYLCASSLVGGRDPNEQFFGPGTRLTVL.

V usage is TRBV7-3 and J usage is TRBJ2-2; checking the TCRdb D call of TRBD2 is not possible without DNA. Germline V gives CDR1 SGHTA, CDR2 FQGTGA. The CDR3 consists of 12 residues. CDR3 loop: CASRPPAGELFF.

The genes are TRBV7-9 and TRBJ2-4. Germline V CDR1 and CDR2: SEHNR, FQNEAQ (reference sequence). The CDR3 sequence is 13 residues long. The CDR3 region is CASSNRTKNIQYF.

The rearrangement links TRBV9 to TRBJ2-1. Germline V gene sequence: CDR1 SGDLS, CDR2 YYNGEE. The CDR3 has 14 residues. This chain's CDR3 is CASSVRGPLDEQFF.

The CDR3 sequence: CSAKGTGGSSPLHF. This chain uses TRBV20-1 with TRBJ1-6; TCRdb's D call, TRBD1, is unchecked because there is no DNA. The germline gives CDR1 DFQATT, CDR2 SNEGSKA (reference sequence). There are 14 residues in the CDR3.

J is TRBJ2-7 and V is TRBV5-5; TCRdb outputs TRBD2, but without DNA this stays unchecked. This CDR3 is 17 amino acids long. CDR1 SGHKS and CDR2 YYEKEE come from the germline V gene (reference sequence). The CDR3 sequence: CASRPGLAVFSSYEQYF.

J is TRBJ2-7 and V is TRBV25-1; as DNA is missing, the TRBD1 call by TCRdb cannot be tested. The CDR3 covers 14 residues. Germline V gives CDR1 MGHDK, CDR2 SYGVNS. The CDR3 loop reads CASSDRTRGYEQYF.

The chain recombines TRBV12-3 or TRBV12-4 with TRBJ1-1. This CDR3 region has 13 residues. This CDR3 reads CASVEGAGTEAFF.

The gene calls are TRBV10-2 and TRBJ2-7; TCRdb designates TRBD1, a call that cannot be tested without DNA. Germline-derived CDR1 and CDR2 are WSHSY and SAAADI. This CDR3 is built from 13 residues. The CDR3 region is CASRPPLGLEQYF.

The chain carries TRBV15 and TRBJ1-5; TCRdb designates TRBD1, a call that cannot be tested without DNA. The CDR3 is made up of 15 amino acids. Germline V lookup: CDR1 LNHNV, CDR2 YYDKDF (reference sequence). The CDR3 spells CATSRGGVSSQPQHF.

This chain's CDR3 is CASSALAGRGEQYF. The V call is TRBV7-9, the J call TRBJ2-7; TCRdb outputs TRBD2, but without DNA this stays unchecked. Germline values: CDR1 SEHNR, CDR2 FQNEAQ (reference sequence). The length of the CDR3 is 14 residues.

J is TRBJ2-1 and V is TRBV15; the D call of TRBD2 rests on TCRdb alone, since no DNA is present to check it. This CDR3 spans 14 amino acids. CDR1 and CDR2 from the germline V gene are LNHNV and YYDKDF (reference sequence). The CDR3 spells CATSRERGGDEQFF.

The CDR3 reads CSVESGQGSRNEQFF. The chain employs TRBV29-1 and TRBJ2-1; TCRdb calls TRBD1, which cannot be checked without DNA. CDR1 and CDR2 (germline): SQVTM, ANQGSEA. The CDR3 is 15 residues long.

This chain connects TRBV3-1 to TRBJ2-2; without DNA, the TCRdb call of TRBD2 cannot be checked. The CDR3 is made up of 15 amino acids. The V gene's germline CDR1 is LGHDT and CDR2 YNNKEL (reference sequence). The CDR3 loop reads CASSRDSGIGGELFF.

The chain links TRBV30 to TRBJ1-1. This CDR3 is 13 amino acids long. From germline, CDR1 is GTSNPN and CDR2 SVGIG (reference sequence). CDR3 sequence reads: CAWSVQGNTEAFF.

The rearrangement joins TRBV19 to TRBJ2-7; TCRdb returns TRBD1, unconfirmable since there is no DNA. CDR1 is LNHDA, CDR2 SQIVND, per germline (reference sequence). The CDR3 is 15 amino acids. The CDR3 sequence: CASSSGTGGLYEQYF.

This chain links TRBV7-6 with TRBJ2-7; no DNA is available, so the TRBD1 call from TCRdb remains unchecked. The CDR3 consists of 15 residues. The germline CDR1 and CDR2 sequences are SGHVS and FNYEAQ. The CDR3: CASSQTAIGYYEQYF.

The chain carries TRBV9 and TRBJ1-6. The germline gives CDR1 SGDLS, CDR2 YYNGEE. This CDR3 has 14 amino acids. This CDR3 reads CASSVEEYDSPLHF. The variable domain in full, completed from reference TRBV9 and TRBJ1-6, reads DSGVTQTPKHLITATGQRVTLRCSPRSGDLSVYWYQQSLDQGLQFLIQYYNGEERAKGNILERFSAQQFPDLHSELNLSSLELGDSALYFCASSVEEYDSPLHFGNGTRLTVT.

The chain is built from TRBV28 and TRBJ2-7; TCRdb picks TRBD1, but there is no DNA to check that call. Germline V gene data show CDR1 as MDHEN and CDR2 as SYDVKM. The CDR3 sequence is 14 residues long. CDR3 amino acids: CASSLGDGTYEQYF.